The 28 T cell receptor beta chains listed next were all sequenced from one sample in a study of neurological immune-mediated disorders. In TCRdb, the 5' RACE reads were re-called with MiXCR into one record per CDR3 protein. The sample lists roughly 32,000 distinct CDR3 sequences, 10% to 15% seen once, with approximately 5% in the top ten. This sample's time point: technical triplicate 2. Input material: CD4+ T cells from blood. Receptors originate from a female donor with HTLV-1-associated myelopathy (HAM/TSP).

This clonotype was recorded at least ten times. V and J are TRBV10-3 and TRBJ2-5, with unresolved D. With 0 bases removed from V and 5 bases from J, the gap between germline ends came to 7 bases. The CDR3 contains 13 residues. The germline gives CDR1 ENHRY, CDR2 SYGVKD. The CDR3, as DNA: TGTGCCATCAGTGAGTCTGCTGCGGAGACCCAGTACTTC. It is translated as CAISESAAETQYF.

This clonotype was observed at least ten times. The V gene is TRBV20-1, the J gene TRBJ2-5; the match to TRBD2 covers 10 bases. J gave up 3 bases and V 7 bases, and 2 bases lay outside the gene matches. This CDR3 has 12 amino acids. Looked up from germline, CDR1 is DFQATT and CDR2 is SNEGSKA (reference sequence). The chain's CDR3 is CSVTSGEETQYF. CDR3 DNA sequence: TGCAGTGTCACTAGCGGGGAAGAGACCCAGTACTTC.

This clonotype was detected many times. The V call is TRBV20-1, the J call TRBJ1-5; D is uncertain. Germline CDR1 and CDR2: DFQATT and SNEGSKA (reference sequence). Between the trimmed V and J ends, which lost 6 bases and 0 bases, there was a span of 6 bases. The CDR3 is 12 residues long. The CDR3 sequence: CSAVYSNQPQHF. DNA for the CDR3: TGCAGTGCAGTGTATAGCAATCAGCCCCAGCATTTT.

This clonotype is medium-sized by share. V and J are TRBV5-1 and TRBJ2-3, with 7 bases that match TRBD1. Germline-derived CDR1 and CDR2 are SGHRS and YFSETQ. The trim removed 1 base at V and 10 bases at J, leaving 3 bases unmatched. The length of the CDR3 is 12 residues. The CDR3 sequence: CASSLRGGAQYF. CDR3 DNA sequence: TGCGCCAGCAGCTTGAGAGGGGGCGCGCAGTATTTT.

This clonotype was found many times. The chain uses TRBV5-6 and TRBJ2-1, with TRBD1 as a possible D gene (6 bases). With 2 bases removed from V and 14 bases from J, the gap between germline ends came to 14 bases. The CDR3 spans 12 residues. The germline gives CDR1 SGHDT, CDR2 YYEEEE. The CDR3 sequence is CASSLTTGSEFF. Here the CDR3 DNA reads TGTGCCAGCAGCTTAACGACAGGCTCGGAGTTCTTC. The variable domain in full, completed from reference TRBV5-6 and TRBJ2-1, reads DAGVTQSPTHLIKTRGQQVTLRCSPKSGHDTVSWYQQALGQGPQFIFQYYEEEERQRGNFPDRFSGHQFPNYSSELNVNALLLGDSALYLCASSLTTGSEFFGPGTRLTVL.

The V and J genes are TRBV19 and TRBJ2-2; 13 bases line up with TRBD2. V shed 3 bases and J 4 bases; nucleotides not matched to a gene: 5. In germline, CDR1 is LNHDA, CDR2 SQIVND (reference sequence). The CDR3 is 17 amino acids. The CDR3 reads CASSIRLAGGGTGELFF. In DNA, the CDR3 is TGTGCCAGTAGTATTAGACTAGCGGGAGGAGGCACCGGGGAGCTGTTTTTT.

This clonotype showed up many times. The V call is TRBV7-2, the J call TRBJ1-1; D ambiguous. The germline V gene has CDR1 SGHTA and CDR2 FQGNSA. V was pared by 1 base and J by 1 base, with 7 bases between. The CDR3 is 14 residues long. This CDR3 reads CASSLVLWNTEAFF. The CDR3 DNA sequence: TGTGCCAGCAGCTTAGTGCTGTGGAACACTGAAGCTTTCTTT.

The chain combines TRBV5-1 with TRBJ1-1; D is unresolved. Deletions cut 2 bases from V and 2 bases from J, with 13 bases between. The germline gives CDR1 SGHRS, CDR2 YFSETQ. CDR3 size: 15 residues. The CDR3 region is CASSLGVHINTEAFF. The CDR3 coding sequence is TGCGCCAGCAGCTTAGGAGTACATATTAACACTGAAGCTTTCTTT. Together with reference TRBV5-1 and TRBJ1-1, the CDR3 gives the full variable domain: KAGVTQTPRYLIKTRGQQVTLSCSPISGHRSVSWYQQTPGQGLQFLFEYFSETQRNKGNFPGRFSGRQFSNSRSEMNVSTLELGDSALYLCASSLGVHINTEAFFGQGTRLTVV.

The table lists this clonotype with many counts. The CDR3 nucleotides are TGCAGTGCTAGCGGGAACACCGGGGAGCTGTTTTTT. Amino acid sequence: CSASGNTGELFF. V is TRBV20-1 and J is TRBJ2-2, with D uncertain. Germline CDR1 reads DFQATT; CDR2 reads SNEGSKA (reference sequence). This CDR3 comprises 12 residues. V was pared by 3 bases and J by 1 base, with 3 bases between.

At least ten counts were recorded for this clonotype. V and J are TRBV12-3 or TRBV12-4 and TRBJ2-1; D remains unclear. This CDR3 is 15 amino acids long. V was trimmed by 6 bases and J by 6 bases, leaving 18 bases between them. CDR3: CASSRSLEYSNEQFF. The DNA for the CDR3 is TGTGCCAGCAGCAGATCCCTAGAATACAGCAATGAGCAGTTCTTC.

This clonotype was recorded many times. The V and J genes are TRBV2 and TRBJ2-1, with TRBD2 as a possible D gene (5 bases). The germline V gene encodes CDR1 SNHLY and CDR2 FYNNEI. The CDR3 extends over 13 amino acids. With 6 bases removed from V and 5 bases from J, the gap between germline ends came to 11 bases. CDR3 residues: CASREDWDNEQFF. CDR3 coding DNA: TGTGCCAGCAGGGAGGACTGGGACAATGAGCAGTTCTTC.

In this sample, this clonotype turned up many times. The V call is TRBV6-2 or TRBV6-3, the J call TRBJ1-2; D possibly corresponds to TRBD1 (5 bases). V dropped 6 bases and J dropped 4 bases, with 21 bases sitting between them. The CDR3 runs 16 residues. Germline-derived CDR1 and CDR2 are MNHEY and SVGEGT. The CDR3 coding sequence is TGTGCCAGCAGGCCCCCTCCGGGACGGACGATCTATGGCTACACCTTC. Translated: CASRPPPGRTIYGYTF.

This clonotype was detected ten times or more. The genes are TRBV9 and TRBJ2-2; 9 bases map to TRBD2. Germline V lookup: CDR1 SGDLS, CDR2 YYNGEE. The CDR3 is 13 residues long. Losses at the gene ends were 2 bases for V and 7 bases for J; bases not matched to a gene: 0. The CDR3 reads CASSVRGGGELFF. Here the CDR3 DNA reads TGTGCCAGCAGCGTGCGGGGGGGCGGGGAGCTGTTTTTT.

This clonotype has a count of ten or more. This CDR3 is CASSYPPGTHGYNSPLHF. In DNA form, the CDR3 reads TGTGCCAGCAGTTACCCGCCCGGGACCCATGGCTATAATTCACCCCTCCACTTT. The chain recombines TRBV6-5 with TRBJ1-6, with a weak D call TRBD1 (5 bases). The CDR3 spans 18 residues. Germline V gives CDR1 MNHEY, CDR2 SVGAGI. V dropped 2 bases and J dropped 3 bases, with 17 bases sitting between them.

This clonotype was observed at least ten times. The CDR3 bases are TGTGCCAGCAGCTTAGGCAGGGGAGACTATGGCTACACCTTC. Translating it yields CASSLGRGDYGYTF. The gene calls are TRBV7-9 and TRBJ1-2; possibly TRBD1 for D (6 bases). The CDR3 consists of 14 residues. The germline CDR1 and CDR2 sequences are SEHNR and FQNEAQ (reference sequence). The V gene lost 1 base and the J gene lost 3 bases, with 9 bases spanning the gap.

The J gene is TRBJ1-2, the V gene TRBV12-3 or TRBV12-4, with D unclear. The CDR3 covers 13 residues. Between the trimmed V and J ends, which lost 6 bases and 7 bases, there was a span of 15 bases. The CDR3 DNA reads as TGTGCCAGCAGGTCTGAGGGTACGAGTGGCTACACCTTC. As protein: CASRSEGTSGYTF.

This clonotype was seen repeatedly, ten times or more. J is TRBJ2-5 and V is TRBV6-5; the D gene is possibly TRBD1 (6 bases). The germline gives CDR1 MNHEY, CDR2 SVGAGI. With 5 bases removed from V and 2 bases from J, the gap between germline ends came to 12 bases. The CDR3 contains 14 residues. CDR3 bases: TGTGCCAGCAGTCAAGACAGGATTCAAGAGACCCAGTACTTC. It yields the protein CASSQDRIQETQYF.

The chain carries TRBV19 and TRBJ2-3; TRBD2 is a possible D gene (6 bases). V dropped 7 bases and J dropped 6 bases, with 23 bases sitting between them. The CDR3 loop spans 16 amino acids. Germline CDR1 LNHDA, CDR2 SQIVND (reference sequence). The CDR3, as DNA: TGTGCCAGTAACGGAGAGGGCGGGACCGTCGTGGATACGCAGTATTTT. As protein: CASNGEGGTVVDTQYF.

This clonotype was detected ten times or more. One end of the junction is discordant with germline, which a read error may explain. The chain recombines TRBV2 with TRBJ1-2, with TRBD1 identical over 8 bases. This CDR3 is built from 14 residues. Looked up from germline, CDR1 is SNHLY and CDR2 is FYNNEI. CDR3 amino acids: CASSKAGGSYGYTF. Written as DNA, the CDR3 is TGTGCCAGCAGTAAAGCAGGGGGCAGCTACGGCTACACCTTC.

The CDR3 DNA is TGTGCCAGCAGCTTAGGCCAGGCCTTCTATGGCTACACCTTC. Its translation: CASSLGQAFYGYTF. The chain uses TRBV7-2 and TRBJ1-2, with D hard to call. Deletions cut 1 base from V and 4 bases from J, with 10 bases between. Germline loops: CDR1 SGHTA, CDR2 FQGNSA. This CDR3 has 14 amino acids.

This clonotype was recorded many times. The chain links TRBV12-3 or TRBV12-4 to TRBJ2-5; 8 nucleotides agree with TRBD2. The CDR3 is 15 residues long. Germline trimming cut 5 bases from V and 5 bases from J; bases unmatched to any gene: 10. The chain's CDR3 is CASSRAGGIVETQYF. CDR3 DNA: TGTGCCAGCAGTCGTGCGGGAGGAATTGTGGAGACCCAGTACTTC.

In this sample, this clonotype turned up many times. The chain links TRBV20-1 to TRBJ1-2, with 7 nucleotides matching TRBD1. CDR3 length: 15 residues. Germline V gives CDR1 DFQATT, CDR2 SNEGSKA (reference sequence). V lost 6 bases, J lost 4 bases, and 14 bases stayed unmatched. The CDR3 spells CSARDSTANSYGYTF. The CDR3 nucleotides are TGCAGTGCAAGGGACAGCACCGCTAACTCCTATGGCTACACCTTC.

This clonotype was counted many times. The rearrangement links TRBV5-1 to TRBJ2-2, with 7 positions matching TRBD2. The trim removed 2 bases at V and 5 bases at J, leaving 0 bases unmatched. Germline V gene sequence: CDR1 SGHRS, CDR2 YFSETQ. This CDR3 is 13 amino acids long. CDR3 sequence (DNA): TGCGCCAGCAGCTTCGGGGGGACCGGGGAGCTGTTTTTT. It specifies CASSFGGTGELFF.

This clonotype was counted many times. V is TRBV20-1 and J is TRBJ2-3; no clear D. The germline V and J ends were trimmed by 3 bases and 1 base, with 8 bases remaining between them. CDR3 size: 13 residues. Germline V gene sequence: CDR1 DFQATT, CDR2 SNEGSKA (reference sequence). CDR3 DNA: TGCAGTGCTAGTCCCCCAGGCACAGATACGCAGTATTTT. Amino acids: CSASPPGTDTQYF.

This clonotype was counted ten times or more. The chain combines TRBV29-1 with TRBJ2-7; D is unclear. The CDR3 is made up of 14 amino acids. Germline CDR1 reads SQVTM; CDR2 reads ANQGSEA. Trimming shortened V by 3 bases and J by 0 bases, and 12 bases separated the two germline ends. The DNA of the CDR3 is TGCAGCGTTGAGACCCTAGAGAGCTCCTACGAGCAGTACTTC. Encoded protein: CSVETLESSYEQYF.

This clonotype was seen repeatedly, ten times or more. The chain is built from TRBV10-3 and TRBJ1-1; TRBD1 is a possible D gene (6 bases). The CDR3 runs 14 residues. The germline V and J ends were trimmed by 6 bases and 3 bases, with 14 bases remaining between them. Germline V gene sequence: CDR1 ENHRY, CDR2 SYGVKD. The CDR3: CAIRTRGEDTEAFF. For the CDR3, the DNA is TGTGCCATCAGGACCAGGGGAGAGGACACTGAAGCTTTCTTT.

This clonotype came up many times. V gene TRBV29-1 combines with J gene TRBJ2-3; 10 nucleotides align to TRBD2. CDR3 length equals 16 residues. Unmatched junction bases numbered 12, after V lost 7 bases and J lost 2 bases. The germline V gene encodes CDR1 SQVTM and CDR2 ANQGSEA. The CDR3, as DNA: TGCAGCGCTCAAAGACTAGCGGGCCAACTCACAGATACGCAGTATTTT. This codes for CSAQRLAGQLTDTQYF.

With respect to this clonotype: Germline and junction disagree at one end, which may indicate a read error. The rearrangement joins TRBV5-1 to TRBJ2-7; the match to TRBD2 covers 8 bases. The CDR3 covers 15 residues. Germline CDR1 is SGHRS and CDR2 is YFSETQ. CDR3 amino acids: CANSRAGDGHYEQYF. For the CDR3, the DNA is TGCGCCAACAGCCGAGCGGGAGACGGCCACTACGAGCAGTACTTC.